This TCR beta chain was retrieved from a study of identical twins. On this clonotype: Its antigen is undetermined.

Overall study results and limits: Cord blood beta clonotypes that were abundant carried fewer insertions, and memory repertoires showed no such trend. Weaker excess sharing between twins was seen in beta out-of-frame sequences.

Germline CDR1 is SGHDT and CDR2 is YYEEEE. The CDR3 has 16 residues. V dropped 3 bases and J dropped 7; count of bases not matched to a gene: 14. It was template switching that added a universal primer site, and there were unique molecular identifiers on the cDNA. TCRdb re-derived calls from the 5' RACE reads in MiXCR, one entry per CDR3 protein. The repertoire holds 1.5 million to 2 million distinct CDR3 sequences, with 25% to 35% as singletons. This chain uses TRBV5-6 with TRBJ2-7, with 9 bases lining up with TRBD2. This clonotype originated in a newborn girl in good health. The sequenced material came from cord blood. The CDR3 loop is CASSSPGLAFYNEQYF. The DNA of the CDR3 is TGTGCCAGCAGCTCCCCGGGACTAGCTTTCTACAATGAGCAGTACTTC.